The 25 T cell receptor beta chains reported below all come from one sample, sequenced in a study of blood T cell repertoires in COVID-19. Assay: immunoSEQ multiplex PCR; the TCRdb copy retains only in-frame clones and omits some. The table lists some 150,000 clones, less than 90% of them singletons. The specimen was PBMCs or T cells enriched from blood (not recorded which). These receptors all come from a woman aged 45-59 years who had recovered from COVID-19.

The chain recombines TRBV5-1 with TRBJ1-1; D is possibly TRBD1 (5 bases). The germline gives CDR1 SGHRS, CDR2 YFSETQ. The CDR3 is 18 amino acids. V gave up 0 bases and J gave up 8 bases, with 26 bases separating them. CDR3 residues: CASSLVEAVWPLGHEAFF. The CDR3 DNA follows: TGCGCCAGCAGCTTGGTTGAAGCCGTCTGGCCCTTGGGGCACGAAGCTTTCTTT.

J is TRBJ1-1 and V is TRBV10-3; TRBD1 is a possible D gene (5 bases). Deletions cut 5 bases from V and 5 bases from J, with 15 bases between. CDR3 length: 14 residues. Germline V lookup: CDR1 ENHRY, CDR2 SYGVKD. The CDR3 nucleotides read TGTGCCATCAGTAACACCCTAGGGGAAACTGAAGCTTTCTTT. Encoded protein: CAISNTLGETEAFF.

The V and J genes are TRBV5-8 and TRBJ2-1; weak D call: TRBD2 (6 bases). The CDR3 covers 16 residues. Germline V gives CDR1 SGHTS, CDR2 YDEGEE. Trimming removed 2 bases from V and 7 bases from J, with 19 bases in between. The CDR3 DNA reads TGTGCCAGCAGCTTAGGAGGGCGCGACCCGCGAAATGAGCAGTTCTTC. Encoded protein: CASSLGGRDPRNEQFF.

Only one count was recorded for this clone. CDR3 bases: TGTGCCAGCAGCCGGGGGGATAGCGCGAATGAGCAGTTCTTC. Residues: CASSRGDSANEQFF. The V gene is TRBV3-1 (or the pseudogene TRBV3-2), the J gene TRBJ2-1; D may be TRBD2 (6 bases). CDR3 size: 14 residues. Germline CDR1 LGHDT, CDR2 YNNKEL (reference sequence). V was cut by 4 bases and J by 7 bases, with 14 bases left in between.

This rearrangement joins TRBV28 to TRBJ2-5, with D tentatively TRBD2 (7 bases). CDR1 and CDR2 from the germline V gene are MDHEN and SYDVKM. The CDR3 is made up of 16 amino acids. Trimming took 5 bases from V and 5 from J, leaving 21 bases between them. CDR3 nucleotides: TGTGCCAGCAGTCCCCCCCGGACCGCGGGGGCGGAGACCCAGTACTTC. Its translation: CASSPPRTAGAETQYF.

CDR3 coding DNA: TGCGCCAGCAGTCAATTCCCCCAGGGACTTTACGAGCAGTACGTC. Protein product: CASSQFPQGLYEQYV. The chain links TRBV23-1 to TRBJ2-7; TRBD2 is a possible D gene (6 bases). TRBV23-1 is given ORF status, its function remaining uncertain. This CDR3 spans 15 amino acids. V lost 1 base, J lost 4 bases, and 14 bases lay in between.

This clone was picked up a small number of times. The rearrangement links TRBV7-9 to TRBJ1-1; perhaps TRBD1 as D (5 bases). The CDR3 length is 14 residues. The germline gives CDR1 SEHNR, CDR2 FQNEAQ (reference sequence). Trimming left V 5 bases short and J 5 bases short, with 15 bases between. The chain's CDR3 is CASSGAAKGTEAFF. The CDR3 region has the DNA TGTGCCAGCAGCGGGGCAGCTAAGGGGACTGAAGCTTTCTTT.

This clone has more than one count but fewer than ten. V usage is TRBV11-2 and J usage is TRBJ2-2, with 11 bases matching TRBD1. The CDR3 length is 14 residues. Unmatched junction bases numbered 4, after V lost 8 bases and J lost 5 bases. CDR1 and CDR2 from the germline V gene are SGHAT and FQNNGV. This CDR3 reads CASSRDRGTGELFF. In DNA form, the CDR3 reads TGTGCCAGCTCCCGGGACAGGGGGACCGGGGAGCTGTTTTTT.

This chain connects TRBV6-2 or TRBV6-3 to TRBJ2-7; TRBD1 matches at 7 bases. The CDR3 runs 15 residues. CDR1 MNHEY and CDR2 SVGEGT come from the germline V gene. The ends lost 2 bases at V and 6 bases at J; junction bases unmatched: 10. The CDR3 DNA reads TGTGCCAGCAGTTACAGGCAGGGGGTGAATTGCGAGCAGTACGTC. The encoded protein is CASSYRQGVNCEQYV.

This clone is a singleton in its sample. The chain recombines TRBV2 with TRBJ1-5, with D unclear. CDR1 and CDR2 from the germline V gene are SNHLY and FYNNEI. The CDR3 length is 14 residues. V was cut by 6 bases and J by 0 bases, with 9 bases left in between. The CDR3 spells CASRELYSNQPQHF. In DNA, the CDR3 is TGTGCCAGCAGGGAGTTGTATAGCAATCAGCCCCAGCATTTT. The full variable domain, in which reference TRBV2 and TRBJ1-5 provide the parts outside the CDR3, is EPEVTQTPSHQVTQMGQEVILRCVPISNHLYFYWYRQILGQKVEFLVSFYNNEISEKSEIFDDQFSVERPDGSNFTLKIRSTKLEDSAMYFCASRELYSNQPQHFGDGTRLSIL.

The rearrangement links TRBV5-1 to TRBJ1-2, with TRBD1 matching over 7 bases. Looked up from germline, CDR1 is SGHRS and CDR2 is YFSETQ. This CDR3 has 15 amino acids. Unmatched junction bases numbered 11, after V lost 4 bases and J lost 5 bases. For the CDR3, the DNA is TGCGCCAGCAGCCCCGGACAGGCGGGCCTATATGGCTACACCTTC. This translates into CASSPGQAGLYGYTF.

This CDR3 reads CASSNMANTEAFF. Here the CDR3 DNA reads TGTGCCAGCAGTAATATGGCGAACACTGAAGCTTTCTTT. The gene calls are TRBV21-1 and TRBJ1-1; the DNA was not compared with TRBD1, the D call given in the table. TRBV21-1 is classified as a pseudogene. The CDR3 spans 13 residues.

The gene calls are TRBV2 and TRBJ2-5, with D possibly being TRBD1 (5 bases). This CDR3 has 14 residues. Trimming stripped 6 bases from V and 1 base from J, with 12 bases between. Germline CDR1 and CDR2: SNHLY and FYNNEI. CDR3 in DNA: TGTGCCAGCAGGGTCCAGGGTGCCCAAGAGACCCAGTACTTC. Amino acids: CASRVQGAQETQYF. The full variable domain, its missing parts supplied by reference TRBV2 and TRBJ2-5, is EPEVTQTPSHQVTQMGQEVILRCVPISNHLYFYWYRQILGQKVEFLVSFYNNEISEKSEIFDDQFSVERPDGSNFTLKIRSTKLEDSAMYFCASRVQGAQETQYFGPGTRLLVL.

The chain joins TRBV18 to TRBJ2-5, with TRBD2 matching 7 bases. V was clipped by 3 bases and J by 1 base; unmatched bases: 2. CDR1 and CDR2 (germline): KGHSH, LQKENI. There are 14 residues in the CDR3. The CDR3 loop is CASSPSGTQETQYF. Written as DNA, the CDR3 is TGTGCCAGCTCACCGAGCGGGACCCAAGAGACCCAGTACTTC.

V and J are TRBV18 and TRBJ1-4, with TRBD1 identical over 7 bases. Losses at the gene ends were 6 bases for V and 3 bases for J; bases not matched to a gene: 7. CDR1 is KGHSH and CDR2 is LQKENI in the germline V gene. The CDR3 covers 15 residues. CDR3 in amino acids: CASSRQGGPNEKLFF. The CDR3 nucleotides are TGTGCCAGCTCCCGACAGGGCGGCCCTAATGAAAAACTGTTTTTT.

The rearrangement joins TRBV3-1 (or the pseudogene TRBV3-2) to TRBJ1-4; 7 bases map to TRBD1. J gave up 8 bases and V 4 bases, and 13 bases lay outside the gene matches. This CDR3 region has 16 residues. Germline assignment: CDR1 LGHDT and CDR2 YNNKEL (reference sequence). CDR3 sequence (DNA): TGTGCCAGCAGCCCGACATTAACGACAGGGTGGGAAAAACTGTTTTTT. Protein sequence: CASSPTLTTGWEKLFF.

The chain couples TRBV9 to TRBJ2-5, with 10 positions matching TRBD1. Trimming cost V 3 bases and J 2 bases; bases outside gene matches: 7. The CDR3 runs 16 residues. In germline, CDR1 is SGDLS, CDR2 YYNGEE. The CDR3 DNA reads as TGTGCCAGCAGCGACGTAGGACAGGGGGGACAAGAGACCCAGTACTTC. This codes for CASSDVGQGGQETQYF.

The table lists this clone with a few counts. The V gene is TRBV7-2, the J gene TRBJ1-6; D is possibly TRBD1 (5 bases). Trimming pared 2 bases from V and 10 bases from J, leaving 15 bases between. The germline CDR1 and CDR2 sequences are SGHTA and FQGNSA. This CDR3 comprises 15 residues. CDR3 nucleotide sequence: TGTGCCAGCAGCTTAAGCACAGGAGGGAGGTCACCCCTCCACTTT. This translates into CASSLSTGGRSPLHF.

The chain joins TRBV7-3 to TRBJ2-1; 9 bases are shared with TRBD2. The trim removed 4 bases at V and 3 bases at J, leaving 10 bases unmatched. This CDR3 comprises 17 residues. Germline CDR1 reads SGHTA; CDR2 reads FQGTGA. The CDR3 coding sequence is TGTGCCAGCAGCTCGGGCCCCGGGCGGGGGGGCTACAATGAGCAGTTCTTC. Translating it yields CASSSGPGRGGYNEQFF. The variable domain in full, completed from reference TRBV7-3 and TRBJ2-1, reads GAGVSQTPSNKVTEKGKYVELRCDPISGHTALYWYRQSLGQGPEFLIYFQGTGAADDSGLPNDRFFAVRPEGSVSTLKIQRTERGDSAVYLCASSSGPGRGGYNEQFFGPGTRLTVL.

The V gene is TRBV3-1 (or the pseudogene TRBV3-2), the J gene TRBJ2-3, with D possibly matching TRBD1 (5 bases). There are 17 residues in the CDR3. The germline V and J ends were trimmed by 1 base and 2 bases, with 16 bases remaining between them. The germline gives CDR1 LGHDT, CDR2 YNNKEL (reference sequence). CDR3 DNA sequence: TGTGCCAGCAGCCAAGGGGTCCGGCAGGGAATCACAGATACGCAGTATTTT. Translating gives CASSQGVRQGITDTQYF.

This chain uses TRBV5-5 with TRBJ1-1; a possible D gene is TRBD1 (6 bases). The CDR3 loop spans 15 amino acids. Germline V lookup: CDR1 SGHKS, CDR2 YYEKEE (reference sequence). V lost 5 bases and J lost 3, with 17 bases in between. CDR3 protein: CASRSSGTTHTEAFF. The CDR3 DNA follows: TGTGCCAGCAGGTCTTCCGGGACAACGCACACTGAAGCTTTCTTT.

In DNA, the CDR3 is TGTGCCAGCAGCTTAGATAGTGAGCAGTTCTTC. It codes for CASSLDSEQFF. The rearrangement uses TRBV11-3 and TRBJ2-1, with unresolved D. Per the germline V gene, CDR1 is SGHNT and CDR2 is YENEEA. The CDR3 spans 11 residues. Trimming removed 0 bases at V and 9 bases at J, with 3 bases between.

This clone was picked up a small number of times. The chain links TRBV20-1 to TRBJ2-1; no clear D. CDR3 length: 11 residues. Per the germline V gene, CDR1 is DFQATT and CDR2 is SNEGSKA (reference sequence). Trimming took off 7 bases at V and 4 bases at J, with 8 bases between the two ends. CDR3 sequence (DNA): TGCAGTGTACGCGTATACAATGAGCAGTTCTTC. This gives the protein CSVRVYNEQFF.

This rearrangement joins TRBV15 to TRBJ1-1; D gene ambiguous. CDR3 length equals 14 residues. The V end lost 0 bases, the J end lost 6 bases, and 11 bases lay between the germline ends. Germline V gene sequence: CDR1 LNHNV, CDR2 YYDKDF (reference sequence). The CDR3 is CATSRDLAAAEAFF. The DNA of the CDR3 is TGTGCCACCAGCAGAGATCTCGCAGCGGCTGAAGCTTTCTTT.

In its sample, this clone was seen a few times. V gene TRBV19 combines with J gene TRBJ2-6; 9 positions match TRBD1. The CDR3 totals 16 residues. Germline V gene lookup returns CDR1 LNHDA and CDR2 SQIVND (reference sequence). The V gene end was trimmed by 4 bases and the J gene end by 0 bases; junction bases not matched to a gene: 1. The CDR3 loop reads CASSKTGGSGANVLTF. The CDR3 bases are TGTGCCAGTAGTAAGACAGGGGGCTCTGGGGCCAACGTCCTGACTTTC. Full variable domain (missing parts from reference TRBV19 and TRBJ2-6): DGGITQSPKYLFRKEGQNVTLSCEQNLNHDAMYWYRQDPGQGLRLIYYSQIVNDFQKGDIAEGYSVSREKKESFPLTVTSAQKNPTAFYLCASSKTGGSGANVLTFGAGSRLTVL.